This T cell receptor beta chain was captured in a study of radiation and T cells in renal cell carcinoma. Study in general: Nephrectomy followed 15 Gy stereotactic body radiation by 4 weeks.

The time point: blood 2 weeks post-SBRT. Treatment meaning: 15 Gy SBRT to primary tumor, nephrectomy 4 weeks later. Per the germline V gene, CDR1 is GTSNPN and CDR2 is SVGIG (reference sequence). Trimming pared 4 bases from V and 1 base from J, leaving 13 bases between. This CDR3 comprises 14 residues. Only in-frame clones appear in the TCRdb table, and some are missing; sequencing was by immunoSEQ multiplex PCR. The table records some 150,000 clones, approximately 86% of them present only once. Regarding this clone: Its antigen remains unknown.

General study points: From baseline, blood top tumor clonotypes peaked at 2 weeks post-radiation.

The clonotype comes from a woman between 45 and 65 years old with renal cell carcinoma. This chain connects TRBV30 to TRBJ1-1; D not resolved. The source material was blood, sampled from a patient whose treatment included radiotherapy and nephrectomy. The CDR3 bases are TGTGCCTGGACGTATGACGGATGGAACACTGAAGCTTTCTTT. Encoded protein: CAWTYDGWNTEAFF.